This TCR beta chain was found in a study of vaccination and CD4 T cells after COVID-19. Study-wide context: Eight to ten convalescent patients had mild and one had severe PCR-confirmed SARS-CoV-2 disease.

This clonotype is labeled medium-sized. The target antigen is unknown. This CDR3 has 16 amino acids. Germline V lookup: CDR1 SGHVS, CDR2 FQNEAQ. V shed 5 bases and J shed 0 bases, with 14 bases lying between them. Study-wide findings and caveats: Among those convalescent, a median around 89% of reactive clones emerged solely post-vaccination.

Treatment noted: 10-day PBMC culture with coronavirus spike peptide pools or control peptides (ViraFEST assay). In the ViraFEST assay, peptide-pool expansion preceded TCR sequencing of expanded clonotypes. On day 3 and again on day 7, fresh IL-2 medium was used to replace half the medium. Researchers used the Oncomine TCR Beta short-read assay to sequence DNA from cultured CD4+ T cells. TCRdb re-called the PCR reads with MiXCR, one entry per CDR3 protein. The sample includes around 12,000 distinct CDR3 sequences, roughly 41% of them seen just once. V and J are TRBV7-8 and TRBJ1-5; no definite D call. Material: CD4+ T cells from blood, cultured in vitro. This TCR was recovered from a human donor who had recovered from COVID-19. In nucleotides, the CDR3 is TGTGCCAGCAGCCCGGTCGGAGCTAATAGCAATCAGCCCCAGCATTTT. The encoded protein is CASSPVGANSNQPQHF.